This TCR beta chain was observed in a study of cytotoxic CD8 clonotypes in ibrutinib-treated CLL. At the level of the study: Response samples were taken after a median of around 11 months on treatment, range 6 to 36.

Broader study findings: There were differences in sampling times between sustained-remission and progressing patients.

Germline V gives CDR1 ENHRY, CDR2 SYGVKD. Losses at the gene ends were 5 bases for V and 5 bases for J; bases not matched to a gene: 4. The CDR3 spans 14 residues. TCRdb's table, derived via immunoSEQ multiplex PCR, lists solely in-frame clones and lacks some. The table lists approximately 190,000 clones, about four fifths of them singletons. A word on this clone: Its target is unknown.

V usage is TRBV10-3 and J usage is TRBJ1-2; 11 nucleotides align to TRBD1. Sequenced here: PBMCs, sampled after 12 months of ibrutinib treatment. The clonotype comes from a human donor with chronic lymphocytic leukemia. CDR3 sequence (DNA): TGTGCCATCAGTCCGGGACAGGGGGATTATGGCTACACCTTC. Residues: CAISPGQGDYGYTF.